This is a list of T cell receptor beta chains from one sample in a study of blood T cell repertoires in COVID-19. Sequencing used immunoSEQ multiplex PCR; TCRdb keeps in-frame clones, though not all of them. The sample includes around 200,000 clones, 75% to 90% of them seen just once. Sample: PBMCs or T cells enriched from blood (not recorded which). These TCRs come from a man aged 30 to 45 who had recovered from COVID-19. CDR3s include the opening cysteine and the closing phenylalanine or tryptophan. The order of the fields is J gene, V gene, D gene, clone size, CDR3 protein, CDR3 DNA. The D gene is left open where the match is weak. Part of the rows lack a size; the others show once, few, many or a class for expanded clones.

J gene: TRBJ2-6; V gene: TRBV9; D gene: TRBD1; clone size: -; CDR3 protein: CASSPKTGGAGANVLTF; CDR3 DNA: TGTGCCAGCAGCCCCAAGACAGGGGGCGCTGGGGCCAACGTCCTGACTTTC
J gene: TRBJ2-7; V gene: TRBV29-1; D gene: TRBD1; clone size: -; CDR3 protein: CSVADRQGPYEQYF; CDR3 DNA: TGCAGCGTCGCAGATAGACAGGGTCCCTACGAGCAGTACTTC
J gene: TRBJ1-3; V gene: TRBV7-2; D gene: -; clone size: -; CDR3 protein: CASSLEWGGGNTIYF; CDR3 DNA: TGTGCCAGCAGCTTAGAATGGGGGGGCGGAAACACCATATATTTT
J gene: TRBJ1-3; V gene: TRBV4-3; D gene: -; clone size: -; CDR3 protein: CASSQDTGWGNTIYF; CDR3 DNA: TGCGCCAGCAGCCAAGATACGGGGTGGGGAAACACCATATATTTT
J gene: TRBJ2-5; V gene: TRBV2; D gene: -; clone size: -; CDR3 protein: CASSEVFGETQYF; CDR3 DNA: TGTGCCAGCAGTGAAGTCTTCGGGGAGACCCAGTACTTC
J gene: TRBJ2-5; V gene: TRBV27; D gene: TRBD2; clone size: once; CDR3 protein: CASTLTSGGLETQYF; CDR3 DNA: TGTGCCAGCACCCTGACTAGCGGGGGGCTGGAGACCCAGTACTTC
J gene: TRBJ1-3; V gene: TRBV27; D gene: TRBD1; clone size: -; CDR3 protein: CASSLTGSGNTIYF; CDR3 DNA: TGTGCCAGCAGTTTGACAGGGTCTGGAAACACCATATATTTT
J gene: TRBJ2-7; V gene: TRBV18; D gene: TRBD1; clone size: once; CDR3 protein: CASSPRGGAGYEQYF; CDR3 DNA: TGTGCCAGCTCACCACGAGGGGGCGCGGGCTACGAGCAGTACTTC
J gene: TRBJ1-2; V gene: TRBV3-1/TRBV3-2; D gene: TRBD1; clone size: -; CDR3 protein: CASSQDLWDSLYGYTF; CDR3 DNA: TGTGCCAGCAGCCAAGATCTTTGGGACAGCCTCTATGGCTACACCTTC
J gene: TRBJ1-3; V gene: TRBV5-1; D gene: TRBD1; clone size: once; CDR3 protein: CASSPRDRKNSGNTIYF; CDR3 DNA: TGCGCCAGCAGCCCCCGGGACAGAAAAAACTCTGGAAACACCATATATTTT
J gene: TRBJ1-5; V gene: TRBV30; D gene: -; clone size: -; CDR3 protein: CAWSPIGGTQPQHF; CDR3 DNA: TGTGCCTGGAGTCCGATCGGGGGTACGCAGCCCCAGCATTTT
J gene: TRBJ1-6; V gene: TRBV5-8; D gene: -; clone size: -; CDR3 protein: CASSLDRSANSPLHF; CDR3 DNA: TGTGCCAGCAGCTTGGATCGGTCTGCTAATTCACCCCTCCACTTT
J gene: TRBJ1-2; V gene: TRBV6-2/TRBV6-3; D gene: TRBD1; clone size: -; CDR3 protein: CASSYLDRAATF; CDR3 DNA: TGTGCCAGCAGTTACCTCGACAGGGCGGCGACCTTC
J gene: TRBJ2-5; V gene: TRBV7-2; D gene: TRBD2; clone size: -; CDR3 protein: CASSLSNGRGWETQYF; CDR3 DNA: TGTGCCAGCAGCCTTTCTAACGGGAGGGGTTGGGAGACCCAGTACTTC
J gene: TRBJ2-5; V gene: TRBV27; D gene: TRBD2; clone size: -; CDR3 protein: CASSWGLAGGEETQYF; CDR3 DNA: TGTGCCAGCAGCTGGGGACTAGCGGGGGGGGAGGAGACCCAGTACTTC
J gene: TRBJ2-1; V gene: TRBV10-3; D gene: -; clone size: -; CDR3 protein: CAISDNNEQFF; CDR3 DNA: TGTGCCATCAGTGATAACAATGAGCAGTTCTTC
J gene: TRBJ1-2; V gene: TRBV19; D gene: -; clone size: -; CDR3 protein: CASTPSGGGYGYTF; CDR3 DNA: TGTGCCAGTACCCCCTCGGGGGGCGGCTATGGCTACACCTTC
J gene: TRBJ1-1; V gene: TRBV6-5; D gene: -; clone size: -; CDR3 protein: CASSTGNTEAFF; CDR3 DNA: TGTGCCAGCAGTACAGGGAACACTGAAGCTTTCTTT
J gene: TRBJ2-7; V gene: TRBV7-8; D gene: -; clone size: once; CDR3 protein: CASSLVRASYEQYF; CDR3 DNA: TGTGCCAGCAGCTTAGTGAGGGCGTCCTACGAGCAGTACTTC
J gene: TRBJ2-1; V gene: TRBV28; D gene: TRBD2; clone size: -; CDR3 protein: CASRGTSGIVSYNEQFF; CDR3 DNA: TGTGCCAGCAGGGGGACTAGCGGTATTGTCTCCTACAATGAGCAGTTCTTC
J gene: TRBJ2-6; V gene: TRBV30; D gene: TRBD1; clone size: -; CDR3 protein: CAWKRQGASGANVLTF; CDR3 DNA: TGTGCCTGGAAGAGACAGGGGGCGAGTGGGGCCAACGTCCTGACTTTC
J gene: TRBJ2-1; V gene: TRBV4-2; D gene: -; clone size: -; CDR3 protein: CASSPSAHIYNEQFF; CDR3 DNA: TGTGCCAGCAGTCCTAGCGCCCATATCTACAATGAGCAGTTCTTC
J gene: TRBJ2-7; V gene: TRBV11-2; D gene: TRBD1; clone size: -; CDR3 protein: CASSTKGAPYEQYF; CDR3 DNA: TGTGCCAGCAGCACTAAGGGGGCTCCCTACGAGCAGTACTTC
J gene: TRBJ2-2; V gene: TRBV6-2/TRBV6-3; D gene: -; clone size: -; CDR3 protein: CASSGASRVGELFF; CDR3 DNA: TGTGCCAGCAGTGGAGCCAGCAGGGTCGGGGAGCTGTTTTTT
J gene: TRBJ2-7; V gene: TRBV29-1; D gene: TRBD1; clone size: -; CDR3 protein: CSGGQGRGYEQYF; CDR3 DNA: TGCAGCGGGGGACAGGGAAGAGGCTACGAGCAGTACTTC
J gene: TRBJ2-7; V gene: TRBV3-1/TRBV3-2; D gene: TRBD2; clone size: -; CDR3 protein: CASSPRTSGAATYEQYF; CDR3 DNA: TGTGCCAGCAGCCCCCGGACTAGCGGGGCGGCGACCTACGAGCAGTACTTC
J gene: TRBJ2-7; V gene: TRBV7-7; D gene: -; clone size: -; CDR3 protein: CASSLGGGAPYSYEQYF; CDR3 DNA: TGTGCTAGCAGCTTAGGTGGTGGTGCCCCCTACTCCTACGAGCAGTACTTC
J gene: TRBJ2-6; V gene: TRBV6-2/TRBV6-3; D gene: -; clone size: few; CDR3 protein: CASSVREAGANVLTF; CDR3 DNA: TGTGCCAGCAGTGTTAGGGAGGCTGGGGCCAACGTCCTGACTTTC
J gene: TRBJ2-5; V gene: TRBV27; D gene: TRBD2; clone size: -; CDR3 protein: CASRKELAGGLETQYF; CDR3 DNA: TGTGCCAGCAGAAAAGAACTAGCGGGAGGGCTTGAGACCCAGTACTTC
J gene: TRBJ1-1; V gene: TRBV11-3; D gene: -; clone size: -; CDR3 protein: CASSPGFQRNTEAFF; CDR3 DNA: TGTGCCAGCAGCCCGGGGTTTCAGAGAAACACTGAAGCTTTCTTT
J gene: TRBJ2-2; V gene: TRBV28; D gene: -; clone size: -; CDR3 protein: CASSFRGTQNTGELFF; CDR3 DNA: TGTGCCAGCAGTTTTAGAGGGACTCAGAACACCGGGGAGCTGTTTTTT
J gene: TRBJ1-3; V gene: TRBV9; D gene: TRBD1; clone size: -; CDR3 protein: CASSAPQGVSGNTIYF; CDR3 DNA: TGTGCCAGCAGCGCACCACAGGGGGTCTCAGGAAACACCATATATTTT
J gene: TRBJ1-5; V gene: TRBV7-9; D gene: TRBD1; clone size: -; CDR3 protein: CASSFGQGSFSVRQPQHF; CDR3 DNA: TGTGCCAGCAGCTTCGGACAGGGGTCGTTTTCCGTTCGTCAGCCCCAGCATTTT
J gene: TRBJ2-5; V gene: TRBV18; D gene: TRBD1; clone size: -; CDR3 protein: CASSPSGQWAVETQYF; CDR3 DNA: TGTGCCAGCTCACCGTCGGGACAGTGGGCGGTCGAGACCCAGTACTTC
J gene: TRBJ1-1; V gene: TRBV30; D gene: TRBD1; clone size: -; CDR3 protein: CAWSNRGQTEAFF; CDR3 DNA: TGTGCCTGGAGTAACAGGGGGCAGACTGAAGCTTTCTTT
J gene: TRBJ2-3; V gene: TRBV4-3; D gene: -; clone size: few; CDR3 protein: CASSQDSGPNTDTQYF; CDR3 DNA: TGCGCCAGCAGCCAAGATAGTGGGCCGAACACAGATACGCAGTATTTT
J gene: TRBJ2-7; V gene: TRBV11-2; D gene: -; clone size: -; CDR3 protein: CASSSRRELSSYEQYF; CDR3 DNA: TGTGCCAGCAGCTCCCGCCGCGAACTAAGCTCCTACGAGCAGTACTTC
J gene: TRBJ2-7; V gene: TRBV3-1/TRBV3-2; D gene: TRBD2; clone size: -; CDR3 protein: CASSATSVEQYF; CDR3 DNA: TGTGCCAGCAGCGCGACTAGCGTCGAGCAGTACTTC
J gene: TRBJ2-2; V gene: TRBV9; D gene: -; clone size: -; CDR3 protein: CASSVAPSTPRATGELFF; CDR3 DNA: TGTGCCAGCAGCGTAGCTCCTAGCACCCCTCGGGCGACCGGGGAGCTGTTTTTT
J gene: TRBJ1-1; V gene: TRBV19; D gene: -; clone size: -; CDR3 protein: CASSRVNTEAFF; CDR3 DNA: TGTGCCAGTAGTAGAGTGAACACTGAAGCTTTCTTT
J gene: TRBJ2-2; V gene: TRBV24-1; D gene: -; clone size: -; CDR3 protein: CATSVGVATGELFF; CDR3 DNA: TGTGCCACCAGTGTGGGAGTAGCCACCGGGGAGCTGTTTTTT
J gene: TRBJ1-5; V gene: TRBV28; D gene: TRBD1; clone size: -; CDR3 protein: CASRSGTGHNQPQHF; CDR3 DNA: TGTGCCAGCAGGTCTGGGACAGGGCACAATCAGCCCCAGCATTTT
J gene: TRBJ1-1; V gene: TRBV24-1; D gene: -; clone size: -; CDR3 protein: CATGQGRETEAFF; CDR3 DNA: TGTGCCACCGGCCAGGGGCGAGAGACTGAAGCTTTCTTT
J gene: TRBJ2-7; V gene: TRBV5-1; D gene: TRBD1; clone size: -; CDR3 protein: CASSSWDSSYEQYF; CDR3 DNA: TGCGCCAGCAGCTCTTGGGACAGCTCCTACGAGCAGTACTTC
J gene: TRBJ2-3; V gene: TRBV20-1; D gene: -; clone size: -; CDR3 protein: CSALSVDTQYF; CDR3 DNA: TGCAGTGCTCTTAGCGTAGATACGCAGTATTTT
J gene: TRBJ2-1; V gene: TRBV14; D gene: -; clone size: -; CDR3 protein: CASSLYNEQFF; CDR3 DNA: TGTGCCAGCAGCCTATACAATGAGCAGTTCTTC
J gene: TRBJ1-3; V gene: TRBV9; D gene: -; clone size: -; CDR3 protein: CASAGTTSGNTIYF; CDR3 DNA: TGTGCCAGCGCCGGGACAACTTCTGGAAACACCATATATTTT
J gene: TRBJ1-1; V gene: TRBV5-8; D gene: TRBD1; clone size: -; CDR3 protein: CASSGGQGKVTEAFF; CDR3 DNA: TGTGCCAGCAGCGGGGGACAGGGGAAGGTGACTGAAGCTTTCTTT
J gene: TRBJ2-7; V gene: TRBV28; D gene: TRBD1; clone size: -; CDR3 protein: CASSRAPGQGANEQYF; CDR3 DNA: TGTGCCAGCAGCCGAGCTCCGGGACAGGGGGCCAACGAGCAGTACTTC
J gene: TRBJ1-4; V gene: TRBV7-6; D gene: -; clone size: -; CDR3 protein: CASSPIGVLNEKLFF; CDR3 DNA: TGTGCCAGCAGCCCCATAGGGGTCCTTAATGAAAAACTGTTTTTT
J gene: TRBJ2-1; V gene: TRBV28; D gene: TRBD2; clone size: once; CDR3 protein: CASSSLAGGSNEQFF; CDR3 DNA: TGTGCCAGCAGTTCCTTAGCGGGAGGTTCGAATGAGCAGTTCTTC